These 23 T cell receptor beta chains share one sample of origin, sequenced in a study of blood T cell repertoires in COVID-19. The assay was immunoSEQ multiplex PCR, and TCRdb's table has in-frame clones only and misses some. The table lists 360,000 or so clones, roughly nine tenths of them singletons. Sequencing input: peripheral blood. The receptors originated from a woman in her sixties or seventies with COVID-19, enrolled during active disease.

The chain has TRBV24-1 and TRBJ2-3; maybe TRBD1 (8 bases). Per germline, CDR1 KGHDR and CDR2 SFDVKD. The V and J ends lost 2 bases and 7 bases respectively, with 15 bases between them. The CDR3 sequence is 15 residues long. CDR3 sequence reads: CATSDSGQGGNTQYF. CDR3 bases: TGTGCCACCAGTGATTCTGGACAGGGAGGGAATACGCAGTATTTT.

The CDR3 loop reads CASRTNRDISYEQYF. In DNA, the CDR3 is TGTGCCAGCAGAACCAACAGGGATATTTCCTACGAGCAGTACTTC. The chain carries TRBV6-6 and TRBJ2-7, with a weak D call TRBD1 (6 bases). This CDR3 has 15 amino acids. CDR1 MNHNY and CDR2 SVGAGI come from the germline V gene (reference sequence). V was trimmed by 6 bases and J by 1 base, leaving 16 bases between them.

CDR3 loop: CASSLTPGLLEQYF. CDR3 DNA sequence: TGTGCCAGCAGCTTAACACCGGGACTACTCGAGCAGTACTTC. J is TRBJ2-7 and V is TRBV7-3, with 7 bases that match TRBD2. Losses at the gene ends were 0 bases for V and 6 bases for J; bases not matched to a gene: 5. Germline loops: CDR1 SGHTA, CDR2 FQGTGA. This CDR3 comprises 14 residues.

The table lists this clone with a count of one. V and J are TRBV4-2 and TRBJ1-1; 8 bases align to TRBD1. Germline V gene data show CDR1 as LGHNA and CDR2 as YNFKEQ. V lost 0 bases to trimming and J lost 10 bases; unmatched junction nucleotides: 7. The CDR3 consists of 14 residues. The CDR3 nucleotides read TGTGCCAGCAGCCAAGAGCCAGGGGGCGGGGGAGCTTTCTTT. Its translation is CASSQEPGGGGAFF.

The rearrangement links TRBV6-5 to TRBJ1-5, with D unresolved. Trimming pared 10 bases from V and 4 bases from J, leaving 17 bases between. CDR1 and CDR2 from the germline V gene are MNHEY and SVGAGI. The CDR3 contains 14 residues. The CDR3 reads CATGGHYGNQPQHF. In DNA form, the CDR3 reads TGTGCCACCGGCGGGCACTATGGGAATCAGCCCCAGCATTTT.

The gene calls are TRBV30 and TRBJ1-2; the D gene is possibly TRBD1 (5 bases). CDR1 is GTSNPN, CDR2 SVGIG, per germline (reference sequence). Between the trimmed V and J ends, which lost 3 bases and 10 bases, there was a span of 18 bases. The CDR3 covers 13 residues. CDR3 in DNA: TGTGCCTGGAGACTCAATCTGGGGGGTGACTACACCTTC. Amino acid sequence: CAWRLNLGGDYTF.

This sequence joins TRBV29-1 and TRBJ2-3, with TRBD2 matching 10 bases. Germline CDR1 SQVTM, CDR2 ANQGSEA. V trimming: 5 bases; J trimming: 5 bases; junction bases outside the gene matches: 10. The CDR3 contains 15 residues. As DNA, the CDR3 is TGCAGCGTTTGGGAGCGGGGGGGCTCCAAAGATACGCAGTATTTT. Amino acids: CSVWERGGSKDTQYF.

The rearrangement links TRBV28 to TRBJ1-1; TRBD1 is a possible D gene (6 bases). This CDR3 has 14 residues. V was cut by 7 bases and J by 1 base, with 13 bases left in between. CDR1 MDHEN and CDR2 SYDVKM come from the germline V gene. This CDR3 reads CASTKPQGNTEAFF. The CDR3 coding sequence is TGTGCCAGCACTAAACCACAGGGGAACACTGAAGCTTTCTTT.

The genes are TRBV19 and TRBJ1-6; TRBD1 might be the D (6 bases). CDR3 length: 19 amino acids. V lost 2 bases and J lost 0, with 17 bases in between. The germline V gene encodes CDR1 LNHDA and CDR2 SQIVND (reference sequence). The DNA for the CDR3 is TGTGCCAGTAGTATACGACTTCCAGGGGAAAGCTCCTATAATTCACCCCTCCACTTT. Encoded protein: CASSIRLPGESSYNSPLHF.

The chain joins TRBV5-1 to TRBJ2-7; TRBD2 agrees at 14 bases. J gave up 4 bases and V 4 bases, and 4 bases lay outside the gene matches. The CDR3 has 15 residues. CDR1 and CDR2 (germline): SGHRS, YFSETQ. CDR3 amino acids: CASSPGTSGGYEQYF. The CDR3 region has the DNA TGCGCCAGCAGCCCAGGGACTAGCGGGGGTTACGAGCAGTACTTC.

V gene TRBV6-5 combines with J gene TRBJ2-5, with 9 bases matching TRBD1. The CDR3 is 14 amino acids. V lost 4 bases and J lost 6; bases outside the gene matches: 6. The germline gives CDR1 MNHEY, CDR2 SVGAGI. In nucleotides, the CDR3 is TGTGCCAGCAGTTGGACAGGGGATGAACAGACCCAGTACTTC. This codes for CASSWTGDEQTQYF.

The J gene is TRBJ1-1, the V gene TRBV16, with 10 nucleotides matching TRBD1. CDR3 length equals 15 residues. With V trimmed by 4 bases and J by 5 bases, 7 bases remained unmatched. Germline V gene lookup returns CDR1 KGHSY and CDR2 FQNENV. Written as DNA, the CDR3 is TGTGCCAGCAGCCGTGCGACAGGGGGCGGGACTGAAGCTTTCTTT. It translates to CASSRATGGGTEAFF.

The CDR3 reads CASSPRGGNTIYF. The DNA for the CDR3 is TGTGCCAGCAGCCCCCGGGGTGGAAACACCATATATTTT. The gene calls are TRBV7-9 and TRBJ1-3, with D hard to call. The V and J ends lost 5 bases and 3 bases respectively, with 8 bases between them. This CDR3 is 13 amino acids long. The germline CDR1 and CDR2 sequences are SEHNR and FQNEAQ (reference sequence). Based on the CDR3 plus reference TRBV7-9 and TRBJ1-3, the full variable domain is DTGVSQNPRHKITKRGQNVTFRCDPISEHNRLYWYRQTLGQGPEFLTYFQNEAQLEKSRLLSDRFSAERPKGSFSTLEIQRTEQGDSAMYLCASSPRGGNTIYFGEGSWLTVV.

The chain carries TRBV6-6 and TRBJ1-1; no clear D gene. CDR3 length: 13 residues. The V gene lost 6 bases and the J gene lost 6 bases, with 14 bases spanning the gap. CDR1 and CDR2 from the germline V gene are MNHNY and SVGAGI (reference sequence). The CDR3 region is CASRGGGIAEAFF. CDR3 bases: TGTGCCAGCAGGGGAGGAGGTATAGCTGAAGCTTTCTTT.

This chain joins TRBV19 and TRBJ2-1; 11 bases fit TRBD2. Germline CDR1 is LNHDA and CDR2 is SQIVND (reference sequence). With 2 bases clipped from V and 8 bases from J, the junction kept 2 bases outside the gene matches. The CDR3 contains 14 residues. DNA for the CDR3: TGTGCCAGTAGTATACTAGCGGGGGGTGATGAGCAGTTCTTC. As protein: CASSILAGGDEQFF.

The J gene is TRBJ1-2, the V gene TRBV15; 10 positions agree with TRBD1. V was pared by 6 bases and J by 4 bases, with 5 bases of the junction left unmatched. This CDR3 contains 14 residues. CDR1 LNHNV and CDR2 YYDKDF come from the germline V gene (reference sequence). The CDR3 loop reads CATRRTGGSYGYTF. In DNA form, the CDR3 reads TGTGCCACCAGGAGGACAGGGGGGAGCTATGGCTACACCTTC.

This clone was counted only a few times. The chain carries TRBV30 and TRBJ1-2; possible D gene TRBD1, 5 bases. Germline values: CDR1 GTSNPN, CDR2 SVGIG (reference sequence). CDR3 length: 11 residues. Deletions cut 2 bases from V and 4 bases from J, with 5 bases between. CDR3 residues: CAWSRGYGYTF. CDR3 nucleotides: TGTGCCTGGAGTAGGGGCTATGGCTACACCTTC.

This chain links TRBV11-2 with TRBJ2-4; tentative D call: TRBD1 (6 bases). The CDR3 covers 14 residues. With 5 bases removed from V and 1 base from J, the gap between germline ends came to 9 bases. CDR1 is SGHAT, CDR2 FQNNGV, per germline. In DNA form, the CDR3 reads TGTGCCAGCAGCAAAGGACAGGCCAAAAACATTCAGTACTTC. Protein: CASSKGQAKNIQYF.

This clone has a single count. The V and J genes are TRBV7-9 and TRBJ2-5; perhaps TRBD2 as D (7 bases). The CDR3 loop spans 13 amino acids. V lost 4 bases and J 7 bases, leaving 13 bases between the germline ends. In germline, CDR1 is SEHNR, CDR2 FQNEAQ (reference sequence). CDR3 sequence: CASSSAGAGTQYF. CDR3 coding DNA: TGTGCCAGCAGCTCGGCGGGGGCAGGGACCCAGTACTTC. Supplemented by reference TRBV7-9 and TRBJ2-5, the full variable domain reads DTGVSQNPRHKITKRGQNVTFRCDPISEHNRLYWYRQTLGQGPEFLTYFQNEAQLEKSRLLSDRFSAERPKGSFSTLEIQRTEQGDSAMYLCASSSAGAGTQYFGPGTRLLVL.

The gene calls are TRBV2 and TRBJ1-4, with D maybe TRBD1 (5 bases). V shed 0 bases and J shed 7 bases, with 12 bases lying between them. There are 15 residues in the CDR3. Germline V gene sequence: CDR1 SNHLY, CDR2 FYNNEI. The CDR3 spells CASSEAETVGEKLFF. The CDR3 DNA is TGTGCCAGCAGTGAAGCAGAGACAGTTGGTGAAAAACTGTTTTTT.

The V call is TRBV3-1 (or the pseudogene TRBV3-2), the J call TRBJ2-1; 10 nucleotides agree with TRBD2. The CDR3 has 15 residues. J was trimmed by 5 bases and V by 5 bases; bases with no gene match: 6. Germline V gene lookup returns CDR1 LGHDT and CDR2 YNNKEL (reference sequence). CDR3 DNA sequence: TGTGCCAGCAGCAGTAGCGGGGGGCCACACAATGAGCAGTTCTTC. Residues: CASSSSGGPHNEQFF.

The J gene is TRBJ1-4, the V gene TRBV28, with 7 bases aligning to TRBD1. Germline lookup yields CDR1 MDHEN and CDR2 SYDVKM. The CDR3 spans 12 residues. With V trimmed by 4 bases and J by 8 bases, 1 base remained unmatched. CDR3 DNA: TGTGCCAGCAGTTCAGGGGGGGAAAAACTGTTTTTT. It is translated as CASSSGGEKLFF.

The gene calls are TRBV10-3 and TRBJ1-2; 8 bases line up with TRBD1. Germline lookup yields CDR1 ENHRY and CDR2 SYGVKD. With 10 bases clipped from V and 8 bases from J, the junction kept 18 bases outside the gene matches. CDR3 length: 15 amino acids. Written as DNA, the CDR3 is TGTGCCACCGATACTCCGGGACAGGCAGGATGGGGCTACACCTTC. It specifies CATDTPGQAGWGYTF.